This entry concerns a single T cell receptor (beta chain). These data come from a study of blood T cell repertoires in COVID-19. Study overall: The United States, Italy and Spain provided the acute and convalescent COVID-19 samples. Nucleic acid was either cDNA or gDNA, and it came from T cells, B-cell-depleted T cells, or PBMCs.

The V gene lost 0 bases and the J gene lost 2 bases, with 8 bases spanning the gap. The germline V gene encodes CDR1 SGHAT and CDR2 FQDESV (reference sequence). The CDR3 spans 14 residues. In the original processing: Estimation of nucleated cell counts was performed using reference gene primer amplification. Clones were read by immunoSEQ multiplex PCR, and TCRdb kept only the in-frame ones, dropping some. The V and J calls and clone size were taken over from that table, and D and trimming were inferred from the DNA. The data show 130,000 to 150,000 clones, approximately 88% seen once. Recruits, aged roughly 18 to 95 years, lived in 20 to 30 US areas.

Sequencing input: PBMCs or T cells enriched from blood (not recorded which). The clonotype comes from a woman aged 25-40 years with acute COVID-19. The chain links TRBV11-1 to TRBJ2-7; D remains unclear. CDR3 in amino acids: CASSLAVGAYEQYF. Written as DNA, the CDR3 is TGTGCCAGCAGCTTAGCCGTGGGCGCCTACGAGCAGTACTTC.